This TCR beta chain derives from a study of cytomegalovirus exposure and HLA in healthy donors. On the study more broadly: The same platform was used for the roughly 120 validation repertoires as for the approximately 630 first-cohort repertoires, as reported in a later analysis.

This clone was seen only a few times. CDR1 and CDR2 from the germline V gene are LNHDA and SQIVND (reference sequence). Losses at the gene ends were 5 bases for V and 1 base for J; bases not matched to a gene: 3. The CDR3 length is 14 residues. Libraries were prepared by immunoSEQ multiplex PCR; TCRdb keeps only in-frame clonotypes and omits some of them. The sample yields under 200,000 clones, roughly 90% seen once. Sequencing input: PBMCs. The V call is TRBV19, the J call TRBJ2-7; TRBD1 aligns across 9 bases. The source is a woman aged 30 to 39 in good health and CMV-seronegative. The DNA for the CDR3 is TGTGCCAGTAGTCCGGACAGGGGATCCTACGAGCAGTACTTC. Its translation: CASSPDRGSYEQYF.